These 32 T cell receptor beta chains were sequenced from one sample in a study of CD8+ T cells in alopecia areata. This sample's treatment: oral pan-JAK inhibitor, 5-10 mg twice daily. Extraction of RNA preceded its reverse transcription into cDNA, which served as the sequencing template. Assay used: immunoSEQ multiplex PCR; TCRdb lists only in-frame clones, some missing. The profile shows about 210,000 clones, less than 75% of them singletons. Specimen: CD4+ T cells sorted from blood, collected at week 4, from a patient treated with tofacitinib. The receptors were sampled from a human donor with alopecia areata.

This clone was picked up one time. The chain uses TRBV30 and TRBJ1-1, with D possibly TRBD1 on 6 matching bases. This CDR3 has 12 residues. Germline-derived CDR1 and CDR2 are GTSNPN and SVGIG (reference sequence). The germline V and J ends were trimmed by 5 bases and 11 bases, with 18 bases remaining between them. The CDR3 is CAWRETGSPAFF. CDR3 DNA sequence: TGTGCCTGGCGAGAGACAGGTAGTCCGGCTTTCTTT.

The rearrangement links TRBV4-3 to TRBJ1-1, with D possibly being TRBD1 (5 bases). Germline CDR1 and CDR2: LGHNA and YSLEER. This CDR3 is 15 amino acids long. The V and J ends lost 0 bases and 6 bases respectively, with 14 bases between them. The CDR3 reads CASSQDQGGGAEAFF. The CDR3 bases are TGCGCCAGCAGCCAAGACCAGGGAGGTGGTGCTGAAGCTTTCTTT.

The chain carries TRBV12-5 and TRBJ2-7; D possibly corresponds to TRBD1 (5 bases). Germline V lookup: CDR1 LGHNT, CDR2 FRNRAP. The CDR3 loop spans 14 amino acids. Deletions cut 5 bases from V and 4 bases from J, with 15 bases between. The CDR3 here is CASGKSTRGYEQYF. The CDR3, as DNA: TGTGCTAGTGGTAAATCAACAAGGGGTTACGAGCAGTACTTC.

The J gene is TRBJ2-7, the V gene TRBV7-9, with 9 bases aligning to TRBD2. The length of the CDR3 is 16 residues. With 3 bases clipped from V and 5 bases from J, the junction kept 11 bases outside the gene matches. CDR1 and CDR2 from the germline V gene are SEHNR and FQNEAQ (reference sequence). CDR3 DNA sequence: TGTGCCAGCAGCTTCCTAGCGGGGTCCGCGGGCAACGAGCAGTACTTC. It translates to CASSFLAGSAGNEQYF.

This clone was observed a handful of times. This chain joins TRBV10-3 and TRBJ1-1; 9 bases are a match to TRBD1. Looked up from germline, CDR1 is ENHRY and CDR2 is SYGVKD. The CDR3 totals 14 residues. Trimming at V came to 7 bases and at J to 1 base, leaving 4 bases not matched to a gene. CDR3 in amino acids: CAINPGQGNTEAFF. The CDR3 DNA reads as TGTGCCATCAATCCGGGACAGGGGAACACTGAAGCTTTCTTT.

V usage is TRBV2 and J usage is TRBJ2-2; D possibly uses TRBD1 or TRBD2 (5 bases each). Trimming left V 6 bases short and J 5 bases short, with 13 bases between. CDR1 and CDR2 (germline): SNHLY, FYNNEI. CDR3 length: 14 residues. CDR3 loop: CASRATGGTGELFF. For the CDR3, the DNA is TGTGCCAGCAGGGCCACAGGAGGTACCGGGGAGCTGTTTTTT. Supplemented by reference TRBV2 and TRBJ2-2, the full variable domain reads EPEVTQTPSHQVTQMGQEVILRCVPISNHLYFYWYRQILGQKVEFLVSFYNNEISEKSEIFDDQFSVERPDGSNFTLKIRSTKLEDSAMYFCASRATGGTGELFFGEGSRLTVL.

The chain is built from TRBV15 and TRBJ2-3; D is unresolved. V was cut by 2 bases and J by 4 bases, with 4 bases left in between. CDR1 is LNHNV and CDR2 is YYDKDF in the germline V gene (reference sequence). The CDR3 runs to 12 residues. In nucleotides, the CDR3 is TGTGCCACCAGCAGATTTGCAGATACGCAGTATTTT. Translated: CATSRFADTQYF.

Regarding this clone: Other DNA sequences in the same sample also yield this CDR3. J is TRBJ2-7 and V is TRBV15; possible D gene TRBD1, 5 bases. Germline V gene lookup returns CDR1 LNHNV and CDR2 YYDKDF (reference sequence). V lost 0 bases, J lost 4 bases, and 7 bases lay in between. CDR3 size: 13 residues. The CDR3 region is CATSRDRGYEQYF. Written as DNA, the CDR3 is TGTGCCACCAGCAGAGATAGGGGATACGAGCAGTACTTC.

The chain has TRBV10-3 and TRBJ2-6; D is uncertain. This CDR3 is 14 amino acids long. The V and J ends lost 4 bases and 5 bases respectively, with 9 bases between them. Germline V CDR1 and CDR2: ENHRY, SYGVKD. CDR3 DNA sequence: TGTGCCATCAGTGCAGCTACAAGGGCCAACGTCCTGACTTTC. Translation gives CAISAATRANVLTF.

This chain links TRBV2 with TRBJ1-5; D is undetermined. In germline, CDR1 is SNHLY, CDR2 FYNNEI. This CDR3 is built from 12 residues. The germline V and J ends were trimmed by 4 bases and 8 bases, with 9 bases remaining between them. The CDR3 is CASSAGGKPQHF. The CDR3 DNA reads as TGTGCCAGCAGTGCAGGAGGCAAGCCCCAGCATTTT. Full variable domain (missing parts from reference TRBV2 and TRBJ1-5): EPEVTQTPSHQVTQMGQEVILRCVPISNHLYFYWYRQILGQKVEFLVSFYNNEISEKSEIFDDQFSVERPDGSNFTLKIRSTKLEDSAMYFCASSAGGKPQHFGDGTRLSIL.

V gene TRBV30 combines with J gene TRBJ1-5; possible D gene TRBD1, 6 bases. V dropped 2 bases and J dropped 3 bases, with 14 bases sitting between them. This CDR3 has 15 residues. CDR1 is GTSNPN, CDR2 SVGIG, per germline (reference sequence). CDR3 sequence: CAWSPRGTLNQPQHF. CDR3 sequence (DNA): TGTGCCTGGAGTCCACGCGGGACACTCAATCAGCCCCAGCATTTT.

The J gene is TRBJ1-2, the V gene TRBV9; D is unresolved. V was clipped by 6 bases and J by 4 bases, with 16 bases between them. The length of the CDR3 is 14 residues. Germline V gene lookup returns CDR1 SGDLS and CDR2 YYNGEE. DNA for the CDR3: TGTGCCAGCAACCGAGCGGTTGTTGGCTATGGCTACACCTTC. Translating it yields CASNRAVVGYGYTF.

This clone was picked up a small number of times. The chain combines TRBV7-2 with TRBJ1-5; TRBD1 matches 8 bases. V was pared by 7 bases and J by 3 bases, with 8 bases of the junction left unmatched. The CDR3 spans 15 residues. Germline CDR1 SGHTA, CDR2 FQGNSA. CDR3 DNA: TGTGCCAGCAAAGGACAGGGATGGGACAATCAGCCCCAGCATTTT. Protein sequence: CASKGQGWDNQPQHF.

This chain's CDR3 is CAWRLKIQSYEQYF. In nucleotides, the CDR3 is TGTGCCTGGAGACTTAAGATTCAATCCTACGAGCAGTACTTC. This chain links TRBV30 with TRBJ2-7; D call uncertain. Trimming shortened V by 3 bases and J by 1 base, and 13 bases separated the two germline ends. The V gene's germline CDR1 is GTSNPN and CDR2 SVGIG (reference sequence). CDR3 size: 14 residues.

In its sample, this clone was seen once. The chain uses TRBV29-1 and TRBJ2-1; D may be TRBD1 (6 bases). In germline, CDR1 is SQVTM, CDR2 ANQGSEA. The CDR3 has 12 amino acids. V was pared by 6 bases and J by 6 bases, with 12 bases between. The CDR3 loop reads CSVQGLVNEQFF. For the CDR3, the DNA is TGCAGCGTACAGGGATTAGTCAATGAGCAGTTCTTC.

This clone was counted ten times or more. A read error may produce the germline difference seen at one junction end. CDR3 sequence reads: CASSRTGGAKTGELFF. The CDR3 DNA is TGTGCCAGCAGTCGAACAGGGGGCGCGAAGACCGGGGAGCTGTTTTTT. The chain recombines TRBV7-8 with TRBJ2-2; TRBD1 agrees at 9 bases. Germline-derived CDR1 and CDR2 are SGHVS and FQNEAQ. The CDR3 is 16 residues long.

This clone was observed a single time. The V call is TRBV4-3, the J call TRBJ2-1, with no clear D. Looked up from germline, CDR1 is LGHNA and CDR2 is YSLEER. V lost 0 bases and J 3 bases, leaving 3 bases between the germline ends. CDR3 length equals 13 residues. CDR3 nucleotide sequence: TGCGCCAGCAGCCAAGATCTCTACAATGAGCAGTTCTTC. Protein: CASSQDLYNEQFF.

A single count supports this clone. The chain has TRBV2 and TRBJ2-7; no clear D. CDR1 and CDR2 from the germline V gene are SNHLY and FYNNEI. CDR3 length: 13 amino acids. Trimming cost V 6 bases and J 3 bases, with 12 bases left between them. CDR3 DNA sequence: TGTGCCAGCAGCCGCCTCTGGCTCTACGAGCAGTACTTC. Its translation is CASSRLWLYEQYF. The entire variable domain, with the rest obtained from reference TRBV2 and TRBJ2-7, is as follows: EPEVTQTPSHQVTQMGQEVILRCVPISNHLYFYWYRQILGQKVEFLVSFYNNEISEKSEIFDDQFSVERPDGSNFTLKIRSTKLEDSAMYFCASSRLWLYEQYFGPGTRLTVT.

This chain links TRBV20-1 with TRBJ1-1; tentatively, D is TRBD1 (6 bases). CDR3 size: 11 residues. CDR1 is DFQATT, CDR2 SNEGSKA, per germline (reference sequence). The CDR3 DNA sequence: TGCAGCCCCAACAGGGAAGGTGAAGCTTTCTTT. Amino acid sequence: CSPNREGEAFF.

The chain carries TRBV25-1 and TRBJ2-7; no clear D. The CDR3 runs 14 residues. Germline V lookup: CDR1 MGHDK, CDR2 SYGVNS. Deletions cut 4 bases from V and 2 bases from J, with 12 bases between. CDR3 nucleotides: TGTGCCAGCAGTGGAGTCCTTCAAACCTACGAGCAGTACTTC. As protein: CASSGVLQTYEQYF.

This sequence joins TRBV29-1 and TRBJ2-1; D is possibly TRBD1 or TRBD2 (7 bases each). CDR1 is SQVTM, CDR2 ANQGSEA, per germline. The CDR3 covers 13 residues. Trimming pared 6 bases from V and 5 bases from J, leaving 14 bases between. The DNA for the CDR3 is TGCAGCGTCGGGGGGACAGTAAACAATGAGCAGTTCTTC. Its protein product is CSVGGTVNNEQFF.

V usage is TRBV6-6 and J usage is TRBJ1-6; a weak D match, TRBD1 (5 bases). The CDR3 sequence is 16 residues long. Per germline, CDR1 MNHNY and CDR2 SVGAGI (reference sequence). V was clipped by 3 bases and J by 7 bases, with 16 bases between them. The CDR3 loop reads CASSYSATVTNSPLHF. CDR3 DNA sequence: TGTGCCAGCAGTTATTCGGCGACAGTGACCAATTCACCCCTCCACTTT.

This clone has just a few counts. The rearrangement links TRBV30 to TRBJ1-2; no reliable D call. CDR1 and CDR2 from the germline V gene are GTSNPN and SVGIG (reference sequence). With 7 bases removed from V and 1 base from J, the gap between germline ends came to 10 bases. This CDR3 region has 12 residues. The CDR3 sequence is CASKDDNYGYTF. The CDR3 region has the DNA TGTGCCTCTAAGGACGATAACTATGGCTACACCTTC.

The chain links TRBV29-1 to TRBJ2-7; tentative D call: TRBD1 (6 bases). Germline CDR1 reads SQVTM; CDR2 reads ANQGSEA. The CDR3 loop spans 14 amino acids. V lost 7 bases and J lost 0, with 16 bases in between. The CDR3 DNA reads TGCAGCGCCCGAGAGGGGGTGTTCTCCTACGAGCAGTACTTC. It yields the protein CSAREGVFSYEQYF.

Written as DNA, the CDR3 is TGCGCCAGCAGTCAAGTTCTCCGGACAGGGGATTTTCCGCAAGAGACCCAGTACTTC. Translating it yields CASSQVLRTGDFPQETQYF. V gene TRBV23-1 combines with J gene TRBJ2-5; 9 bases line up with TRBD1. TRBV23-1 is an open reading frame whose function is uncertain. The CDR3 runs to 19 residues. Trimming at V came to 2 bases and at J to 2 bases, leaving 15 bases not matched to a gene.

The J gene is TRBJ1-1, the V gene TRBV7-2, with D possibly TRBD1 on 6 matching bases. Germline V gene lookup returns CDR1 SGHTA and CDR2 FQGNSA. V was clipped by 5 bases and J by 5 bases, with 18 bases between them. The CDR3 extends over 15 amino acids. The CDR3, as DNA: TGTGCCAGCAGCCCTAGACAGGTCTTCGGTACTGAAGCTTTCTTT. It yields the protein CASSPRQVFGTEAFF. The full variable domain, completed using reference TRBV7-2 and TRBJ1-1, is GAGVSQSPSNKVTEKGKDVELRCDPISGHTALYWYRQSLGQGLEFLIYFQGNSAPDKSGLPSDRFSAERTGGSVSTLTIQRTQQEDSAVYLCASSPRQVFGTEAFFGQGTRLTVV.

This rearrangement joins TRBV29-1 to TRBJ1-1; D might be TRBD1 (6 bases). CDR3 length: 15 amino acids. The V gene lost 6 bases and the J gene lost 3 bases, with 20 bases spanning the gap. The germline V gene encodes CDR1 SQVTM and CDR2 ANQGSEA. The CDR3 sequence is CSVDYVTGLYTEAFF. The CDR3, as DNA: TGCAGCGTCGATTATGTGACAGGACTCTACACTGAAGCTTTCTTT.

This sequence joins TRBV5-6 and TRBJ1-4; weak D call: TRBD1 (5 bases). This CDR3 spans 16 amino acids. CDR1 and CDR2 (germline): SGHDT, YYEEEE. The V end was cut by 3 bases, the J end by 3 bases, with 15 bases between. Here the CDR3 DNA reads TGTGCCAGCAGCTCGACGCGGAGGGGATCTAATGAAAAACTGTTTTTT. It translates to CASSSTRRGSNEKLFF.

This chain joins TRBV29-1 and TRBJ1-1, with unresolved D. The CDR3 totals 12 residues. Germline CDR1 reads SQVTM; CDR2 reads ANQGSEA. V was cut by 4 bases and J by 4 bases, with 10 bases left in between. The CDR3 region is CSVVGRVTEAFF. For the CDR3, the DNA is TGCAGCGTTGTAGGACGGGTCACTGAAGCTTTCTTT. Based on the CDR3 plus reference TRBV29-1 and TRBJ1-1, the full variable domain is SAVISQKPSRDICQRGTSLTIQCQVDSQVTMMFWYRQQPGQSLTLIATANQGSEATYESGFVIDKFPISRPNLTFSTLTVSNMSPEDSSIYLCSVVGRVTEAFFGQGTRLTVV.

This clone has a handful of counts. This sequence joins TRBV23-1 and TRBJ1-2, with D perhaps TRBD1 (6 bases). TRBV23-1 carries the ORF label, with uncertain function. This CDR3 region has 18 residues. V was shortened by 2 bases and J by 2 bases, with 21 bases between the two germline ends. Here the CDR3 reads CASSQTLWNRAHNYGYTF. The CDR3 DNA reads TGCGCCAGCAGTCAAACCCTTTGGAACAGGGCCCACAACTATGGCTACACCTTC.

This clone appeared a few times. The chain uses TRBV15 and TRBJ2-5, with D tentatively TRBD2 (5 bases). Per germline, CDR1 LNHNV and CDR2 YYDKDF (reference sequence). Trimming shortened V by 7 bases and J by 0 bases, and 12 bases separated the two germline ends. The CDR3 is made up of 14 amino acids. The chain's CDR3 is CATTGAEDQETQYF. The CDR3, as DNA: TGTGCCACCACTGGTGCGGAGGACCAAGAGACCCAGTACTTC.

This clone was counted once. The gene calls are TRBV4-3 and TRBJ2-7, with D uncertain. Germline lookup yields CDR1 LGHNA and CDR2 YSLEER. V was shortened by 1 base and J by 3 bases, with 10 bases between the two germline ends. This CDR3 comprises 14 residues. CDR3 bases: TGCGCCAGCAGCCAAGGAACACTGAGCTACGAGCAGTACTTC. Residues: CASSQGTLSYEQYF.